The text below deals with one T cell receptor (beta chain). It lacks a known antigen. The sample is drawn from a study of monozygotic twins with inflammatory bowel disease (dated by TCRdb to between 2018 and 2021). Study-level background: In total, around 28 monozygotic twin pairs made up the full study: 19 Danish pairs, all IBD-discordant, plus nine German pairs, of which four were IBD-concordant and five were IBD-discordant. Each individual had, on average, about 151 000 unique TCRalpha sequences and 181 000 unique TCRbeta sequences available for analysis. The search for disease-associated traits relied mainly on comparing, within discordant pairs, IBD patients with their genetically identical healthy co-twins.

From each donor, a roughly 2.7 ml peripheral blood sample was collected into PAXgene tubes and stored at -80 degrees C. Without T cell sorting, total RNA was isolated from whole blood using the PAXgene blood miRNA kit on an automated QIAcube. Peripheral blood from monozygotic twin pairs concordant or discordant for inflammatory bowel disease was subjected to deep TCRalpha and TCRbeta repertoire profiling with unique molecular barcoding. Smoking habits were recorded for all twin pairs, with individuals classified as current, former or never smokers. Spanning cysteine to phenylalanine, the CDR3 consists of 20 amino acids. No DNA is given. Based on the germline V gene, the CDR1 and CDR2 sequences are MGHRA and YSYEKL. Library preparation used 5' RACE. The input for every TCR library was roughly 4,000 ng of total RNA. cDNA was synthesized with SMARTScribe reverse transcriptase in eight separate reactions per sample. During cDNA synthesis, template switching introduced unique molecular identifiers that contained a 6-nucleotide sample barcode. TCRalpha and TCRbeta cDNA was amplified by two nested PCRs of 16 and 9 cycles, with bead purification after each PCR. Before amplification, the cDNA was both treated with uracil DNA-glycosylase and purified with the QIAquick PCR purification kit. The second PCR added Illumina TruSeq-compatible adapters along with sample-specific barcodes. Library quality and concentration were checked on TapeStation and Qubit, and libraries were pooled at roughly 5.1 ng each. Pooled libraries were sequenced on an Illumina HiSeq2500 single-index Rapid Run with 2 x 100 bp reads and custom sequencing primers. The authors' pipeline ran thus. UMI-based consensus assembly with MiGEC version 1.2.6 was used to correct PCR and sequencing errors. MiXCR version 2.1.1 was used to carry out V(D)J alignment, clonotype assembly and CDR3 extraction. To normalise gene usage, clonotype sharing and MAIT/NKT TCR abundance, the top 1000, 10 000 and 20 000 clonotypes in each sample were analysed. Diversity was computed as the inverse Simpson index with the vegan R package after downsampling to 27 000 UMIs. Paired Mann-Whitney U tests were applied to discordant twin pairs, with Benjamini-Hochberg correction for multiple testing. Reads reprocessed by TCRdb are summarized as one entry per CDR3 protein sequence, and DNA is absent. These V and J calls derive from TCRdb rather than the authors' analysis. The sample's table lists a count of some 150,000 distinct CDR3 sequences. Over 1% of the sample is taken by the ten largest.

Paper-wide results and their limitations: IBD patients had lower TCRbeta repertoire diversity, measured by the inverse Simpson index, than their healthy co-twins. Repertoire similarity did not differ between concordant and discordant twins, possibly due to limited statistical power. Compared with healthy twins, IBD patients shared fewer clonotypes with other individuals, and the difference was most pronounced in patients with signs of disease activity. Because patients were on differing immunosuppressive treatments, the repertoires may have picked up extra background noise and inter-individual variability. No single strong signal or clonotype linked to IBD turned up in the results, so the idea that one exists was not supported. The analysis was unable to tell apart different T cell subtypes.

The sequenced sample was blood. The clonotype was recovered from a human donor with ulcerative colitis or Crohn's disease, or a healthy co-twin of an affected twin (not recorded which). This receptor chain uses TRBV4-1 and TRBJ2-2; with no DNA, the TCRdb D assignment of TRBD2 cannot be verified. Here the CDR3 is given as CASSQVTAGTSGSVTGELFF.